In this sample, the clone carrying this TCR beta chain turned up a few times. Its cognate antigen is unknown. TCRdb re-analysed the reads in MiXCR, keeping a single row per CDR3 protein. Of under 450,000 distinct CDR3 sequences listed, about a third were seen once; the top ten hold roughly 13%. The record originates from a study of T cell repertoires in cytomegalovirus infection. Overall study context: CMV epitopes that were recently identified and HLA-C-restricted were used alongside well-studied HLA-B-restricted ones.

Germline CDR1 is SGHTA and CDR2 is FQGNSA. This CDR3 spans 13 amino acids. Trimming took 5 bases from V and 8 from J, leaving 14 bases between them. Study-level findings and limits: HLA-C-restricted CMV clonotypes gave the most frequent clonotype in two of eight donors.

The rearrangement links TRBV7-2 to TRBJ2-3, with D maybe TRBD2 (6 bases). This receptor was taken from a human donor in good health (CMV status not recorded). Some clones in this sample may be carry-over from other donors' samples. The material was cultured PBMCs, obtained from culture after CMV antigen stimulation. The CDR3 nucleotides read TGTGCCAGCAGCACGCGACTAGTTGGTACGCAGTATTTT. Its protein is CASSTRLVGTQYF.